The 7 T cell receptor beta chains presented below share a single source sample, sequenced in a study of OX40 agonist ivuxolimab in advanced cancers. This table comes from immunoSEQ multiplex PCR, and its TCRdb copy is limited to in-frame clones, with some not included. Among about 21,000 clones listed, approximately 83% were seen once. The source was CD4+ or CD8+ T cells sorted from blood, collected in a trial of the OX40 agonist ivuxolimab. The receptors originated from an adult with an advanced solid tumor such as melanoma, head and neck, liver or kidney cancer.

This chain links TRBV19 with TRBJ1-5, with D maybe TRBD1 (5 bases). Germline CDR1 reads LNHDA; CDR2 reads SQIVND (reference sequence). Trimming took off 1 base at V and 4 bases at J, with 11 bases between the two ends. This CDR3 region has 15 residues. The CDR3 loop is CASSIGDLGNQPQHF. The CDR3 DNA reads as TGTGCCAGTAGTATAGGGGACCTTGGGAATCAGCCCCAGCATTTT.

J is TRBJ2-5 and V is TRBV5-1; D is possibly TRBD2 (7 bases). Per the germline V gene, CDR1 is SGHRS and CDR2 is YFSETQ. V lost 0 bases and J lost 5, with 14 bases in between. CDR3 length equals 15 residues. CDR3 nucleotides: TGCGCCAGCAGCTTGGCTGCAGGGGAGGGGGAGACCCAGTACTTC. Residues: CASSLAAGEGETQYF.

The chain uses TRBV25-1 and TRBJ2-2; 11 nucleotides agree with TRBD2. The CDR3 sequence is 17 residues long. The ends lost 5 bases at V and 5 bases at J; junction bases unmatched: 10. Germline loops: CDR1 MGHDK, CDR2 SYGVNS. In DNA form, the CDR3 reads TGTGCCAGCAGTATTAGCGGGGGGGCCCTGGGGACCGGGGAGCTGTTTTTT. Residues: CASSISGGALGTGELFF.

The V and J genes are TRBV7-8 and TRBJ2-7; TRBD1 agrees at 7 bases. The V gene's germline CDR1 is SGHVS and CDR2 FQNEAQ. Trimming at V came to 5 bases and at J to 4 bases, leaving 8 bases not matched to a gene. This CDR3 comprises 14 residues. The CDR3 sequence is CASSLRDSYYEQYF. The CDR3 DNA reads TGTGCCAGCAGCCTAAGGGACAGCTATTACGAGCAGTACTTC. Full variable domain (remainder filled in from reference TRBV7-8 and TRBJ2-7): GAGVSQSPRYKVAKRGQDVALRCDPISGHVSLFWYQQALGQGPEFLTYFQNEAQLDKSGLPSDRFFAERPEGSVSTLKIQRTQQEDSAVYLCASSLRDSYYEQYFGPGTRLTVT.

Details on this clone: A much more abundant neighbour one base away suggests this may be a read error. This chain links TRBV6-6 with TRBJ2-7; D uncertain. The CDR3 runs 13 residues. Germline V gene sequence: CDR1 MNHNY, CDR2 SVGAGI (reference sequence). Written as DNA, the CDR3 is TGTGTCAGCAGCCCCGACTTGGTCTACGAGCAGTACTTC. As protein: CVSSPDLVYEQYF.

The rearrangement links TRBV28 to TRBJ2-5; D possibly corresponds to TRBD2 (6 bases). This CDR3 comprises 15 residues. Germline V lookup: CDR1 MDHEN, CDR2 SYDVKM. V was shortened by 5 bases and J by 1 base, with 14 bases between the two germline ends. CDR3 DNA sequence: TGTGCCAGCAGTGGAGGGGCAGCATCCCAAGAGACCCAGTACTTC. Translation gives CASSGGAASQETQYF.

V gene TRBV5-4 combines with J gene TRBJ2-7, with TRBD1 as a possible D gene (6 bases). This CDR3 contains 14 residues. With 5 bases removed from V and 4 bases from J, the gap between germline ends came to 16 bases. CDR1 is SGHNT, CDR2 YYREEE, per germline (reference sequence). The CDR3 coding sequence is TGTGCCAGCAGTTCGAGTTCGGGGACATACGAGCAGTACTTC. Translating gives CASSSSSGTYEQYF.